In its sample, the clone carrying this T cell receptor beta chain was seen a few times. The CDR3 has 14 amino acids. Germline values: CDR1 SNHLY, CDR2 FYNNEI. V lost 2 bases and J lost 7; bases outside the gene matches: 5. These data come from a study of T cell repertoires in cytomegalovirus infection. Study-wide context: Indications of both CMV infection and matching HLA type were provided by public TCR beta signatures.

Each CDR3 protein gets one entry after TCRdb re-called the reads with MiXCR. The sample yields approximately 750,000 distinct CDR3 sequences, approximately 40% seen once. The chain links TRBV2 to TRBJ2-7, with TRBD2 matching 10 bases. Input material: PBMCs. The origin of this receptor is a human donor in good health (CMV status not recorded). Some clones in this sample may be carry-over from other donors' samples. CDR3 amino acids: CASSELAGEGEQYF. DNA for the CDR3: TGTGCCAGCAGTGAACTAGCGGGAGAAGGGGAGCAGTACTTC. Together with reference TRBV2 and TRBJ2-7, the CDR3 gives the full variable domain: EPEVTQTPSHQVTQMGQEVILRCVPISNHLYFYWYRQILGQKVEFLVSFYNNEISEKSEIFDDQFSVERPDGSNFTLKIRSTKLEDSAMYFCASSELAGEGEQYFGPGTRLTVT.